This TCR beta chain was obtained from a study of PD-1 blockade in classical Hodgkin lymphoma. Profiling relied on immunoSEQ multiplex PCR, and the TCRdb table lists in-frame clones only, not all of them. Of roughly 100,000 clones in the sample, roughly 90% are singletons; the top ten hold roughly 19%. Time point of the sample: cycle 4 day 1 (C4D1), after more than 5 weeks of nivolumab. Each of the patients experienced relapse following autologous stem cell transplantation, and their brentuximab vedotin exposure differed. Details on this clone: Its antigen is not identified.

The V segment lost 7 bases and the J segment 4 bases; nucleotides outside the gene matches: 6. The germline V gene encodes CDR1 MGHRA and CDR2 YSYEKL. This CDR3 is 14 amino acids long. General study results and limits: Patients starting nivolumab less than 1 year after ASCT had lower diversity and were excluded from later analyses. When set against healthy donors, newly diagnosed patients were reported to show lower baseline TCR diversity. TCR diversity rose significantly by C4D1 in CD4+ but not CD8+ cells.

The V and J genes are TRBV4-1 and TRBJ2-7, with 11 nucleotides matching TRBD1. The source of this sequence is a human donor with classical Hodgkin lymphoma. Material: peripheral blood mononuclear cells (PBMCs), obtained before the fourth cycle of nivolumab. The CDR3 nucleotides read TGCGCCAGCACCCTGGACAGGGGGCTTTACGAGCAGTACTTC. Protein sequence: CASTLDRGLYEQYF.